The rows below give T cell receptor beta chains drawn from one sample of a study of response to subunit inactivated influenza vaccine. TCRdb itself ran the RT-PCR reads through MiXCR, one entry per CDR3 protein. The table has about 800,000 distinct CDR3 sequences, 21% seen once. Sequenced here: PBMCs from blood, sampled 5 days after vaccination. These receptors were obtained from a man aged 45-65 years who received an inactivated influenza vaccine. Both conserved end residues are part of each CDR3. The order of the fields is J gene, D gene, clone size, V gene, CDR3 DNA, CDR3 protein. D genes are given only for firm matches. For some rows the clone size is stated as once, few or many, or as a class when expanded; others skip it.

J gene: TRBJ2-1; D gene: -; clone size: few; V gene: TRBV7-2; CDR3 DNA: TGTGCCAGCAGCCACCGGACAGTAAGCTCCTACAATGAGCAGTTCTTC; CDR3 protein: CASSHRTVSSYNEQFF
J gene: TRBJ2-7; D gene: TRBD2; clone size: -; V gene: TRBV20-1; CDR3 DNA: TGCAGTGCACCGGGACTAGCGATTTCCGAGCAGTACTTC; CDR3 protein: CSAPGLAISEQYF
J gene: TRBJ2-1; D gene: -; clone size: -; V gene: TRBV6-6; CDR3 DNA: TGTGCCAGCAGTCTTTACATGGACTGGGAGCAGTTCTTC; CDR3 protein: CASSLYMDWEQFF
J gene: TRBJ2-4; D gene: TRBD1; clone size: few; V gene: TRBV6-2/TRBV6-3; CDR3 DNA: TGTGCCAGCAGTTACTCCATGGACAGGGACAAAAACATTCAGTACTTC; CDR3 protein: CASSYSMDRDKNIQYF
J gene: TRBJ2-3; D gene: TRBD2; clone size: few; V gene: TRBV6-5; CDR3 DNA: TGTGCCAGCAGTTACACCCTAGCGGGGGAGCTTCGGGATACGCAGTATTTT; CDR3 protein: CASSYTLAGELRDTQYF
J gene: TRBJ1-1; D gene: -; clone size: -; V gene: TRBV12-3/TRBV12-4; CDR3 DNA: TGTGCCAGCAGTTTTGGTCGCGAGGGGTTCGGCACTGAAGCTTTCTTT; CDR3 protein: CASSFGREGFGTEAFF
J gene: TRBJ2-7; D gene: TRBD1; clone size: -; V gene: TRBV7-9; CDR3 DNA: TGTGCCAGCAGCCCCGGGACAGGGGGCATTCCCTACGAGCAGTACTTC; CDR3 protein: CASSPGTGGIPYEQYF
J gene: TRBJ1-2; D gene: TRBD1; clone size: -; V gene: TRBV6-1; CDR3 DNA: TGTGCCAGCAGCCTCGACAGGGAAAATGGCTACACCTTC; CDR3 protein: CASSLDRENGYTF
J gene: TRBJ2-5; D gene: TRBD2; clone size: few; V gene: TRBV15; CDR3 DNA: TGTGCCACCAGCAGCGGGGGGATACAAGAGACCCAGTACTTC; CDR3 protein: CATSSGGIQETQYF
J gene: TRBJ2-3; D gene: TRBD2; clone size: few; V gene: TRBV4-3; CDR3 DNA: TGCGCCAGCAGCCAAGTTGTGGCGGGAGGAGATACGCAGTATTTT; CDR3 protein: CASSQVVAGGDTQYF
J gene: TRBJ2-3; D gene: -; clone size: many; V gene: TRBV20-1; CDR3 DNA: TGCAGTGCTAGAGAGAGGGGTGCAGATACGCAGTATTTT; CDR3 protein: CSARERGADTQYF
J gene: TRBJ2-3; D gene: TRBD2; clone size: few; V gene: TRBV29-1; CDR3 DNA: TGCAGCGTAGATGACAGGTTAAAGATTAGCGGGGGCCGCACAGATACGCAGTATTTT; CDR3 protein: CSVDDRLKISGGRTDTQYF
J gene: TRBJ1-5; D gene: -; clone size: many; V gene: TRBV7-2; CDR3 DNA: TGTGCCAGCAGTTCGGACATACTTCAGCCCCAGCATTTT; CDR3 protein: CASSSDILQPQHF
J gene: TRBJ2-1; D gene: TRBD2; clone size: -; V gene: TRBV6-1; CDR3 DNA: TGTGCCAGCAGGGGGACTATTGGGGGCTACAATGAGCAGTTCTTC; CDR3 protein: CASRGTIGGYNEQFF
J gene: TRBJ2-2; D gene: TRBD1; clone size: -; V gene: TRBV20-1; CDR3 DNA: TGCAGTGCTAGAGCTGGGACAGGGGGCACCGGGGAGCTGTTTTTT; CDR3 protein: CSARAGTGGTGELFF
J gene: TRBJ2-3; D gene: TRBD2; clone size: -; V gene: TRBV29-1; CDR3 DNA: TGCAGCGCCGCGGGAGTAGCGGGGACCACAGATACGCAGTATTTT; CDR3 protein: CSAAGVAGTTDTQYF
J gene: TRBJ2-7; D gene: TRBD1; clone size: few; V gene: TRBV5-4; CDR3 DNA: TGTGCCAGCAGCTCATCAGCATGGACAGGGGCCGAGCAGTACTTC; CDR3 protein: CASSSSAWTGAEQYF
J gene: TRBJ2-7; D gene: -; clone size: -; V gene: TRBV15; CDR3 DNA: TGTGCCACCAGCAGAATTGGGGACGGTCGGGAGCAGTACTTC; CDR3 protein: CATSRIGDGREQYF
J gene: TRBJ2-7; D gene: TRBD1; clone size: few; V gene: TRBV5-1; CDR3 DNA: TGCGCCAGCAGACTCACCTTTACCCGGGACAGGGTGAGTGAGCAGTACTTC; CDR3 protein: CASRLTFTRDRVSEQYF
J gene: TRBJ2-5; D gene: -; clone size: -; V gene: TRBV12-3/TRBV12-4; CDR3 DNA: TGTGCCAGCAGATACCGGGAACAAGAGACCCAGTACTTC; CDR3 protein: CASRYREQETQYF
J gene: TRBJ2-7; D gene: TRBD2; clone size: few; V gene: TRBV6-5; CDR3 DNA: TGTGCCAGCAGTTCCCGGCCCTGGACTAGTTTCGACGAGCAGTACTTC; CDR3 protein: CASSSRPWTSFDEQYF
J gene: TRBJ2-7; D gene: -; clone size: few; V gene: TRBV10-2; CDR3 DNA: TGCGCCAGCAGGCCCCGGGGGCTCTACGAGCAGTACTTC; CDR3 protein: CASRPRGLYEQYF
J gene: TRBJ2-5; D gene: -; clone size: few; V gene: TRBV7-8; CDR3 DNA: TGTGCCAGCAGCTTAGGGATACGAGGGGGAGGGCAAGAGACCCAGTACTTC; CDR3 protein: CASSLGIRGGGQETQYF
J gene: TRBJ2-7; D gene: -; clone size: -; V gene: TRBV12-3/TRBV12-4; CDR3 DNA: TGTGCCAGCAGTTTCCCAGGCCAGAACTACGAGCAGTACTTC; CDR3 protein: CASSFPGQNYEQYF
J gene: TRBJ2-2; D gene: -; clone size: -; V gene: TRBV6-5; CDR3 DNA: TGTGCCAGCAGTTACTCCGAGAACACCGGGGAGCTGTTTTTT; CDR3 protein: CASSYSENTGELFF
J gene: TRBJ1-2; D gene: -; clone size: -; V gene: TRBV5-1; CDR3 DNA: TGCGCCAGCAGCTTGGAGGTCGGAAGCAGCGGCTACACCTTC; CDR3 protein: CASSLEVGSSGYTF
J gene: TRBJ1-2; D gene: TRBD1; clone size: few; V gene: TRBV20-1; CDR3 DNA: TGCAGTGCTAGCCACTTGGGACAGGGGTTATATGGCTACACCTTC; CDR3 protein: CSASHLGQGLYGYTF
J gene: TRBJ2-1; D gene: -; clone size: -; V gene: TRBV4-3; CDR3 DNA: TGCGCCAGCAGCCAAGATATTCTGGGGGGATCCAATGAGCAGTTCTTC; CDR3 protein: CASSQDILGGSNEQFF
J gene: TRBJ1-1; D gene: -; clone size: -; V gene: TRBV5-1; CDR3 DNA: TGCGCCAGCAGCTTTGACAGTGCGAACACTGAAGCTTTCTTT; CDR3 protein: CASSFDSANTEAFF
J gene: TRBJ2-1; D gene: TRBD2; clone size: many; V gene: TRBV12-3/TRBV12-4; CDR3 DNA: TGTGCCAGCAGTTTGGCTAGCGGTAACAATGAGCAGTTCTTC; CDR3 protein: CASSLASGNNEQFF
J gene: TRBJ2-2; D gene: TRBD2; clone size: -; V gene: TRBV4-1; CDR3 DNA: TGCGCCAGCAGCCACCCTAGCGGGGGGTTATTCACCGGGGAGCTGTTTTTT; CDR3 protein: CASSHPSGGLFTGELFF
J gene: TRBJ2-5; D gene: -; clone size: few; V gene: TRBV27; CDR3 DNA: TGTGCCAGCAGTTTAAGAGGGTTTAGCGGTATCACGGAGACCCAGTACTTC; CDR3 protein: CASSLRGFSGITETQYF
J gene: TRBJ2-1; D gene: -; clone size: few; V gene: TRBV7-2; CDR3 DNA: TGTGCCAGCAGCTTAATGGAAGGGACTAATGAGCAGTTCTTC; CDR3 protein: CASSLMEGTNEQFF
J gene: TRBJ2-3; D gene: -; clone size: -; V gene: TRBV7-9; CDR3 DNA: TGTGCCAGCACCTTAGGGGGGGATGTTGCAGATACGCAGTATTTT; CDR3 protein: CASTLGGDVADTQYF
J gene: TRBJ1-5; D gene: TRBD1; clone size: -; V gene: TRBV12-3/TRBV12-4; CDR3 DNA: TGTGCCAGCAGTGCCGGACAGGGGGATAATCAGCCCCAGCATTTT; CDR3 protein: CASSAGQGDNQPQHF
J gene: TRBJ2-1; D gene: TRBD1; clone size: -; V gene: TRBV5-1; CDR3 DNA: TGCGCCAGCAGCCAGCCGGGACAGGGGTTGTATGAGCAGTTCTTC; CDR3 protein: CASSQPGQGLYEQFF
J gene: TRBJ2-1; D gene: TRBD2; clone size: -; V gene: TRBV20-1; CDR3 DNA: TGCAGTGCCCCCCAGAAGGTAGCGGGAGAAGGTGAGCAGTTCTTC; CDR3 protein: CSAPQKVAGEGEQFF
J gene: TRBJ2-3; D gene: TRBD1; clone size: -; V gene: TRBV7-2; CDR3 DNA: TGTGCCAGCAGCCGACGGGGACAGAACACAGATACGCAGTATTTT; CDR3 protein: CASSRRGQNTDTQYF
J gene: TRBJ1-1; D gene: -; clone size: -; V gene: TRBV20-1; CDR3 DNA: TGCAGTGCTACCTATACCACTGAAGCTTTCTTT; CDR3 protein: CSATYTTEAFF
J gene: TRBJ2-7; D gene: -; clone size: -; V gene: TRBV5-1; CDR3 DNA: TGCGCCAGCAGCTCCCCCGACAGCAACCTGATAGCCTACGAGCAGTACTTC; CDR3 protein: CASSSPDSNLIAYEQYF